The 20 T cell receptor beta chains listed next were all sequenced from one sample in a study of T cell responses to AZD1222 COVID-19 vaccine (dated by TCRdb to about 2021). What the time point label conveys for this sample: baseline before first vaccination. Library method: the immunoSEQ multiplex PCR assay. The immuneACCESS repertoire file appears here via TCRdb, limited to in-frame rearrangements. These files lack a portion of the clones; in checked studies, under half of the deficit traces to unresolved V genes, and the cause of the others is not known. For this sample the table gives 180,000 or so clones, of which roughly 92% were detected only once. The ten largest clones capture roughly 2.5% of the sample. Sequenced here: peripheral blood, sampled on day 0 of AZD1222 vaccination. The source of these receptors is an adult in good health.

The J gene is TRBJ2-1, the V gene TRBV6-5; 8 bases fit TRBD2. Germline CDR1 MNHEY, CDR2 SVGAGI. The V and J ends lost 0 bases and 8 bases, in that order; junction bases with no gene match: 6. The CDR3 runs 15 residues. The DNA of the CDR3 is TGTGCCAGCAGTTACTCCGGGACTAGTACGTATGAGCAGTTCTTC. This translates into CASSYSGTSTYEQFF.

The genes are TRBV4-1 and TRBJ2-7; D unclear. The V end was cut by 6 bases, the J end by 4 bases, with 13 bases between. The CDR3 runs 13 residues. Germline CDR1 is MGHRA and CDR2 is YSYEKL. CDR3 sequence: CASSNLVDYEQYF. CDR3 coding DNA: TGCGCCAGCAGTAATTTGGTGGATTACGAGCAGTACTTC.

The chain employs TRBV25-1 and TRBJ2-4, with D hard to call. The germline CDR1 and CDR2 sequences are MGHDK and SYGVNS. The CDR3 sequence is 15 residues long. V lost 1 base, J lost 4 bases, and 11 bases lay in between. CDR3 nucleotides: TGTGCCAGCAGTGAATGGGTGAACCGTAAAAACATTCAGTACTTC. It yields the protein CASSEWVNRKNIQYF.

This clone is a singleton in its sample. The rearrangement links TRBV13 to TRBJ2-3, with D hard to call. The CDR3 has 10 residues. Germline V lookup: CDR1 PRHDT, CDR2 FYEKMQ (reference sequence). V was pared by 2 bases and J by 8 bases, with 2 bases between. Here the CDR3 reads CASSLITQYF. The CDR3 nucleotides are TGTGCCAGCAGCTTAATTACGCAGTATTTT.

The chain carries TRBV5-1 and TRBJ2-3; the match to TRBD1 covers 7 bases. Germline values: CDR1 SGHRS, CDR2 YFSETQ. The CDR3 sequence is 14 residues long. Trimming at V came to 3 bases and at J to 2 bases, leaving 3 bases not matched to a gene. CDR3 amino acids: CASSSQGPTDTQYF. Written as DNA, the CDR3 is TGCGCCAGCAGCTCACAGGGGCCCACAGATACGCAGTATTTT.

The chain joins TRBV7-9 to TRBJ1-1; D unresolved. CDR1 is SEHNR, CDR2 FQNEAQ, per germline (reference sequence). The CDR3 covers 14 residues. V was cut by 5 bases and J by 3 bases, with 13 bases left in between. The DNA of the CDR3 is TGTGCCAGCAGCCCCCCTCGGACTTACACTGAAGCTTTCTTT. Protein product: CASSPPRTYTEAFF.

This clone was detected only once. The chain employs TRBV7-2 and TRBJ2-1; 11 nucleotides agree with TRBD2. J lost 7 bases, V lost 5 bases, and 10 bases had no gene match. Germline loops: CDR1 SGHTA, CDR2 FQGNSA. The CDR3 is 16 amino acids. The CDR3 spells CASSPRLAGNGNEQFF. The CDR3 DNA sequence: TGTGCCAGCAGCCCTCGACTAGCGGGAAATGGGAATGAGCAGTTCTTC. The whole variable domain, filled in from reference TRBV7-2 and TRBJ2-1, reads GAGVSQSPSNKVTEKGKDVELRCDPISGHTALYWYRQSLGQGLEFLIYFQGNSAPDKSGLPSDRFSAERTGGSVSTLTIQRTQQEDSAVYLCASSPRLAGNGNEQFFGPGTRLTVL.

The sample holds one count of this clone. This chain joins TRBV4-2 and TRBJ1-2; tentative D call: TRBD1 (6 bases). The V gene's germline CDR1 is LGHNA and CDR2 YNFKEQ. V was shortened by 3 bases and J by 6 bases, with 11 bases between the two germline ends. This CDR3 has 13 residues. The CDR3 loop reads CASSHEGGNGYTF. The CDR3 DNA reads TGTGCCAGCAGCCATGAGGGGGGGAATGGCTACACCTTC.

In its sample, this clone was seen once. V gene TRBV7-6 combines with J gene TRBJ2-1; a possible D gene is TRBD2 (5 bases). The V gene's germline CDR1 is SGHVS and CDR2 FNYEAQ. The CDR3 runs 14 residues. V lost 5 bases to trimming and J lost 1 base, with 9 bases between them. The CDR3 bases are TGTGCCAGCAGCCACGGAGGATCCTACAATGAGCAGTTCTTC. Amino acids: CASSHGGSYNEQFF.

The rearrangement joins TRBV7-2 to TRBJ2-2; possible D gene TRBD2, 6 bases. This CDR3 comprises 15 residues. The V and J ends lost 2 bases and 5 bases respectively, with 12 bases between them. Looked up from germline, CDR1 is SGHTA and CDR2 is FQGNSA. The CDR3 protein is CASSLMTSKTGELFF. CDR3 DNA sequence: TGTGCCAGCAGCTTAATGACTAGTAAAACCGGGGAGCTGTTTTTT.

The rearrangement uses TRBV6-5 and TRBJ1-5; D gene uncertain. This CDR3 is built from 14 residues. Germline CDR1 and CDR2: MNHEY and SVGAGI. Trimming pared 7 bases from V and 4 bases from J, leaving 14 bases between. CDR3 sequence reads: CASKVGRTNQPQHF. The CDR3 DNA reads TGTGCCAGCAAGGTTGGCAGGACGAATCAGCCCCAGCATTTT.

The rearrangement uses TRBV5-6 and TRBJ1-4; D is ambiguous. CDR1 and CDR2 from the germline V gene are SGHDT and YYEEEE. V lost 4 bases and J 8 bases, leaving 18 bases between the germline ends. The CDR3 runs to 15 residues. The CDR3 DNA reads as TGTGCCAGCAGCCTTATAGGGCAGATAAACGAAAAACTGTTTTTT. Its translation is CASSLIGQINEKLFF.

The V gene is TRBV3-1 (or the pseudogene TRBV3-2), the J gene TRBJ2-1; D may correspond to TRBD1 or TRBD2 (5 bases each). With 0 bases removed from V and 9 bases from J, the gap between germline ends came to 12 bases. The CDR3 has 14 residues. Germline-derived CDR1 and CDR2 are LGHDT and YNNKEL (reference sequence). As DNA, the CDR3 is TGTGCCAGCAGCCAAGAGGGGGAGAACCGTGAGCAGTTCTTC. Translation gives CASSQEGENREQFF.

This chain connects TRBV30 to TRBJ1-1; TRBD1 agrees at 7 bases. The CDR3 has 16 residues. Germline CDR1 reads GTSNPN; CDR2 reads SVGIG (reference sequence). The J segment lost 0 bases and the V segment lost 5 bases, leaving 12 bases of the junction unmatched. The CDR3 here is CAWRDSRLTLNTEAFF. In DNA, the CDR3 is TGTGCCTGGCGGGACAGTCGCTTGACGCTGAACACTGAAGCTTTCTTT. The full variable domain, in which reference TRBV30 and TRBJ1-1 provide the parts outside the CDR3, is SQTIHQWPATLVQPVGSPLSLECTVEGTSNPNLYWYRQAAGRGLQLLFYSVGIGQISSEVPQNLSASRPQDRQFILSSKKLLLSDSGFYLCAWRDSRLTLNTEAFFGQGTRLTVV.

The chain uses TRBV7-9 and TRBJ1-1; 9 bases agree with TRBD1. The CDR3 runs to 15 residues. V trimming: 5 bases; J trimming: 3 bases; junction bases outside the gene matches: 7. Germline CDR1 and CDR2: SEHNR and FQNEAQ (reference sequence). The CDR3 DNA reads TGTGCCAGCAGCAACCGGGACAGGGCTCACACTGAAGCTTTCTTT. Translation gives CASSNRDRAHTEAFF. Based on the CDR3 plus reference TRBV7-9 and TRBJ1-1, the full variable domain is DTGVSQNPRHKITKRGQNVTFRCDPISEHNRLYWYRQTLGQGPEFLTYFQNEAQLEKSRLLSDRFSAERPKGSFSTLEIQRTEQGDSAMYLCASSNRDRAHTEAFFGQGTRLTVV.

J is TRBJ1-4 and V is TRBV6-5; no clear D. The CDR3 is 13 residues long. Germline V CDR1 and CDR2: MNHEY, SVGAGI. Trimming shortened V by 4 bases and J by 8 bases, and 11 bases separated the two germline ends. The CDR3 region is CASSFLGGEKLFF. In DNA form, the CDR3 reads TGTGCCAGCAGTTTTTTAGGAGGGGAAAAACTGTTTTTT.

As DNA, the CDR3 is TGTGCCAGCAGCTTGAGCGGAGGAAACACCATATATTTT. Translation gives CASSLSGGNTIYF. The chain links TRBV7-9 to TRBJ1-3, with D unclear. The CDR3 covers 13 residues. CDR1 and CDR2 (germline): SEHNR, FQNEAQ (reference sequence). Trimming shortened V by 3 bases and J by 4 bases, and 7 bases separated the two germline ends.

J is TRBJ1-1 and V is TRBV7-9; D not resolved. V lost 5 bases, J lost 6 bases, and 19 bases lay in between. The CDR3 spans 15 residues. The germline CDR1 and CDR2 sequences are SEHNR and FQNEAQ (reference sequence). The CDR3 is CASSPPSDRAAEAFF. The CDR3 region has the DNA TGTGCCAGCAGCCCTCCGTCCGACCGGGCCGCTGAAGCTTTCTTT.

The rearrangement joins TRBV2 to TRBJ2-1, with 9 positions matching TRBD1. This CDR3 contains 14 residues. Germline CDR1 reads SNHLY; CDR2 reads FYNNEI. The V and J ends lost 6 bases and 3 bases, in that order; junction bases with no gene match: 3. CDR3 protein: CASRDRGSYNEQFF. The CDR3 DNA reads as TGTGCCAGCAGGGACAGGGGAAGCTACAATGAGCAGTTCTTC.

This chain connects TRBV29-1 to TRBJ1-2; D unresolved. V was clipped by 1 base and J by 6 bases, with 6 bases between them. Per germline, CDR1 SQVTM and CDR2 ANQGSEA. The CDR3 is 11 residues long. The CDR3 nucleotides read TGCAGCGTTGAAGTCAGGAATGGCTACACCTTC. Protein: CSVEVRNGYTF.